The rows below give T cell receptor beta chains drawn from one sample of a study of blood T cell repertoires in COVID-19. Some clones are missing from TCRdb's copy, which holds only in-frame ones; the method was immunoSEQ multiplex PCR. The data contain around 170,000 clones, around 83% of them singletons. The sequenced material came from peripheral blood. The receptors shown here come from a human donor in a cohort sampled during active COVID-19. The CDR3 runs from the conserved cysteine through the conserved F or W. Each record gives: clone size, D gene, J gene, V gene, CDR3 protein, CDR3 DNA. The D gene is left open where the match is weak. Expanded clones get a size class; other rows say once, few or many, or leave the size out.

NA TRBD1 TRBJ2-7 TRBV7-8 CASSARQGPSYEQYF TGTGCCAGCAGCGCCAGACAGGGCCCCTCCTACGAGCAGTACTTC
NA TRBD2 TRBJ2-7 TRBV7-9 CASSVLLAGGPGEQYF TGTGCCAGCAGCGTTCTACTAGCGGGAGGGCCGGGGGAGCAGTACTTC
NA NA TRBJ2-4 TRBV9 CASSVELQGNIQYF TGTGCCAGCAGCGTAGAGCTACAGGGAAACATTCAGTACTTC
NA TRBD1 TRBJ1-1 TRBV9 CASRPSRGLGTEAFF TGTGCCAGCAGACCTTCCAGGGGGCTAGGCACTGAAGCTTTCTTT
NA NA TRBJ1-6 TRBV11-3 CASSLSPNSPLHF TGTGCCAGCAGCTTAAGCCCAAATTCACCCCTCCACTTT
NA TRBD1 TRBJ2-2 TRBV15 CATSSTGAGELFF TGTGCCACCAGCAGTACAGGGGCCGGGGAGCTGTTTTTT
NA NA TRBJ1-5 TRBV27 CASSLTGFNQPQHF TGTGCCAGCAGTTTGACGGGATTTAATCAGCCCCAGCATTTT
NA TRBD1 TRBJ2-3 TRBV7-3 CASSRFNRGQDTQYF TGTGCCAGCAGCCGCTTCAACAGGGGGCAAGATACGCAGTATTTT
NA TRBD1 TRBJ2-7 TRBV5-4 CASSSTGQGLDEQYF TGTGCCAGCAGCTCGACCGGACAGGGCCTGGACGAGCAGTACTTC
NA NA TRBJ1-2 TRBV28 CASSFPRQEDNYGYTF TGTGCCAGCAGTTTCCCTCGACAGGAGGATAACTATGGCTACACCTTC
NA TRBD2 TRBJ2-7 TRBV27 CASSLTTSGGYEQYF TGTGCCAGCAGTTTAACGACTAGCGGGGGCTACGAGCAGTACTTC
NA NA TRBJ1-6 TRBV5-1 CASREQGSYNSPLHF TGCGCCAGTCGAGAACAGGGCTCCTATAATTCACCCCTCCACTTT
NA NA TRBJ1-5 TRBV5-4 CASSLDGATGQPQHF TGTGCCAGCAGCTTGGACGGAGCTACGGGACAGCCCCAGCATTTT
NA TRBD1 TRBJ2-3 TRBV7-9 CASRRYRDRGGDTQYF TGTGCCAGCAGGCGTTACCGGGACAGGGGGGGAGATACGCAGTATTTT
NA NA TRBJ2-7 TRBV7-8 CASSPPRGPWGEQYF TGTGCCAGCAGCCCCCCAAGGGGCCCCTGGGGCGAGCAGTACTTC
NA NA TRBJ1-1 TRBV10-3 CAISDIVGAGGTEAFF TGTGCCATCAGTGATATAGTTGGGGCCGGGGGCACTGAAGCTTTCTTT
NA TRBD1 TRBJ1-1 TRBV7-2 CASSLEGAGGNTEAFF TGTGCCAGCAGCTTAGAAGGGGCAGGGGGGAACACTGAAGCTTTCTTT
NA NA TRBJ1-5 TRBV6-6 CASSDLDSLNQPQHF TGTGCCAGCAGTGACCTCGACAGTCTAAATCAGCCCCAGCATTTT
NA NA TRBJ2-1 TRBV6-2/TRBV6-3 CASSYIRGGNEQFF TGTGCCAGCAGTTACATCAGGGGAGGGAATGAGCAGTTCTTC
NA NA TRBJ2-7 TRBV11-3 CASSSGHSYEQYF TGTGCCAGCAGCTCGGGACACTCCTACGAGCAGTACTTC
NA NA TRBJ2-1 TRBV6-2/TRBV6-3 CASSYRGNEQFF TGTGCCAGCAGTTACAGGGGCAATGAGCAGTTCTTC
few NA TRBJ1-1 TRBV18 CASSPLGGTEAFF TGTGCCAGCTCACCATTGGGGGGCACTGAAGCTTTCTTT
NA NA TRBJ1-2 TRBV19 CASSIFGYGYTF TGTGCCAGTAGTATCTTCGGGTATGGCTACACCTTC
NA TRBD2 TRBJ2-7 TRBV28 CASSAPSGPISYEQYF TGTGCCAGCAGTGCCCCTAGCGGGCCGATCTCCTACGAGCAGTACTTC
NA NA TRBJ2-7 TRBV11-2 CASRGAGGLYEQYF TGTGCCTCCCGGGGCGCAGGGGGGTTATACGAGCAGTACTTC
once NA TRBJ2-5 TRBV5-8 CASSLQEVRQETQYF TGTGCCAGCAGCTTGCAGGAAGTAAGGCAAGAGACCCAGTACTTC
once TRBD1 TRBJ1-2 TRBV9 CASSVGQGDGYTF TGTGCCAGCAGCGTAGGACAGGGGGATGGCTACACCTTC
NA TRBD2 TRBJ2-3 TRBV6-6 CASSYSGLETDTQYF TGTGCCAGCAGTTACTCGGGACTAGAGACAGATACGCAGTATTTT
NA TRBD1 TRBJ2-7 TRBV2 CASSERTGSSEQYF TGTGCCAGCAGTGAACGGACAGGGAGCTCCGAGCAGTACTTC
NA NA TRBJ1-2 TRBV3-1/TRBV3-2 CASSQDIYGYTF TGTGCCAGCAGCCAAGACATCTATGGCTACACCTTC
NA TRBD1 TRBJ1-1 TRBV29-1 CSVARQGREAFF TGCAGCGTTGCCCGACAGGGGCGAGAAGCTTTCTTT
once TRBD1 TRBJ2-7 TRBV5-4 CASSLGGQGDSNYEQYF TGTGCCAGCAGCTTGGGGGGACAGGGGGACTCAAACTACGAGCAGTACTTC
NA NA TRBJ2-4 TRBV7-2 CASSLTGLAKNIQYF TGTGCCAGCAGCTTGACAGGCTTAGCCAAAAACATTCAGTACTTC
once TRBD1 TRBJ2-3 TRBV29-1 CSTRQGTSTDTQYF TGCAGCACGCGACAGGGGACTAGCACAGATACGCAGTATTTT
NA NA TRBJ1-3 TRBV5-6 CASSWTAYSGNTIYF TGTGCCAGCAGCTGGACAGCGTACTCTGGAAACACCATATATTTT
few NA TRBJ2-1 TRBV5-1 CASSWSLGGGPYNEQFF TGCGCCAGCAGCTGGAGTCTAGGGGGGGGCCCCTACAATGAGCAGTTCTTC
NA NA TRBJ1-2 TRBV12-3/TRBV12-4 CASSRGLGAGYTF TGTGCCAGCAGTCGCGGGTTGGGGGCTGGCTACACCTTC
NA NA TRBJ1-6 TRBV12-3/TRBV12-4 CASSYPGTPLHF TGTGCCAGCAGTTACCCAGGGACACCCCTCCACTTT
few NA TRBJ2-7 TRBV4-1 CASSQGPNLDYEQYF TGCGCCAGCAGCCAAGGCCCGAATCTAGACTACGAGCAGTACTTC
NA NA TRBJ1-5 TRBV5-1 CASSSARDKNQPQHF TGCGCCAGCAGCTCCGCAAGAGACAAGAATCAGCCCCAGCATTTT
once TRBD2 TRBJ2-5 TRBV9 CASSVGGLASAQYF TGTGCCAGCAGCGTAGGGGGACTAGCGAGCGCTCAGTACTTC
NA NA TRBJ1-2 TRBV12-3/TRBV12-4 CASSLWGASYTF TGTGCCAGCAGTTTATGGGGAGCCAGCTACACCTTC
NA TRBD2 TRBJ2-7 TRBV5-6 CASSLPGLAGGGWYF TGTGCCAGCAGCTTGCCAGGACTAGCGGGGGGTGGGTGGTACTTC
NA NA TRBJ2-7 TRBV9 CASSPEEGTSYEQYF TGTGCCAGCAGCCCCGAGGAGGGGACGTCCTACGAGCAGTACTTC
NA NA TRBJ1-2 TRBV12-3/TRBV12-4 CASRPRVHYGYTF TGTGCCAGCAGACCCCGGGTCCACTATGGCTACACCTTC
NA NA TRBJ1-2 TRBV3-1/TRBV3-2 CASSYSYGYTF TGTGCCAGCAGCTACAGCTATGGCTACACCTTC